This T cell receptor beta chain is drawn from a study of shared clonotypes between healthy human individuals. From germline, CDR1 is SGHRS and CDR2 YFSETQ. CDR3 length: 15 amino acids. The trim removed 6 bases at V and 4 bases at J, leaving 3 bases unmatched. Recent vaccinations or acute infections were absent in the healthy HIV-negative adult donors. Here immunoSEQ multiplex PCR was the method, and the copy in TCRdb shows in-frame clones only, minus some. Among approximately 2.5 million clones listed, under 95% were seen once. The sequenced sample was naive CD4+ T cells from PBMCs. As for subset: CD45RA+ positively selected. The chain employs TRBV5-1 and TRBJ2-2; the match to TRBD2 covers 13 bases. The TCR comes from a man aged 18 to 30 in good health. Some clones in this sample may be carry-over from other donors' samples. CDR3: CASTGLAGVTGELFF. In DNA form, the CDR3 reads TGCGCCAGCACCGGACTAGCGGGAGTCACCGGGGAGCTGTTTTTT. Complete variable domain (other parts from reference TRBV5-1 and TRBJ2-2): KAGVTQTPRYLIKTRGQQVTLSCSPISGHRSVSWYQQTPGQGLQFLFEYFSETQRNKGNFPGRFSGRQFSNSRSEMNVSTLELGDSALYLCASTGLAGVTGELFFGEGSRLTVL.